This entry describes one TCR beta chain. This entry comes from a study of blood T cell repertoires in COVID-19. Study details: Sites in the United States, Italy and Spain provided acute and convalescent COVID-19 samples.

Profiled with immunoSEQ multiplex PCR; TCRdb holds only in-frame clones, not every one. The sample holds around 150,000 clones, 84% seen once. Germline trimming cut 4 bases from V and 4 bases from J; bases unmatched to any gene: 8. The CDR3 runs to 16 residues. The germline V gene has CDR1 MGHRA and CDR2 YSYEKL. The sequencing input was peripheral blood. The rearrangement uses TRBV4-1 and TRBJ2-7, with 12 bases aligning to TRBD2. The origin of this receptor is a man in his sixties or seventies with acute or convalescent COVID-19. The CDR3 sequence: CASSRLALAGGYEQYF. Here the CDR3 DNA reads TGCGCCAGCAGCCGCCTCGCTCTAGCGGGGGGGTACGAGCAGTACTTC.